Following are 20 T cell receptor beta chains from one sample sequenced in a study of blood T cell repertoires in COVID-19. Sequencing was performed with immunoSEQ multiplex PCR; in TCRdb, only in-frame clones are kept and a portion is missing. The table has 79,000 or so clones, 70% to 90% seen once. Material: peripheral blood. The receptors were gathered from a man aged 55-75 years with COVID-19, enrolled during active disease.

The chain uses TRBV5-1 and TRBJ2-7; tentatively, D is TRBD1 (6 bases). The CDR3 is made up of 15 amino acids. Trimming left V 4 bases short and J 0 bases short, with 14 bases between. Germline V gene sequence: CDR1 SGHRS, CDR2 YFSETQ. This chain's CDR3 is CASSITGISSYEQYF. The CDR3 bases are TGCGCCAGCAGCATCACAGGGATCAGCTCCTACGAGCAGTACTTC.

The genes are TRBV19 and TRBJ2-1; D is perhaps TRBD2 (5 bases). V lost 5 bases, J lost 6 bases, and 11 bases lay in between. Germline CDR1 is LNHDA and CDR2 is SQIVND (reference sequence). CDR3 length equals 13 residues. This CDR3 reads CASSWRSSNEQFF. The DNA for the CDR3 is TGTGCCAGTAGTTGGAGGTCTTCCAATGAGCAGTTCTTC.

The chain is built from TRBV20-1 and TRBJ2-5, with 11 positions matching TRBD2. The germline gives CDR1 DFQATT, CDR2 SNEGSKA (reference sequence). The J segment lost 3 bases and the V segment lost 6 bases, leaving 3 bases of the junction unmatched. The length of the CDR3 is 13 residues. The CDR3 DNA follows: TGCAGTGCAAGTAGCGGGGGGGAAGAGACCCAGTACTTC. Encoded protein: CSASSGGEETQYF.

This clone appeared a single time. The chain is built from TRBV30 and TRBJ2-1; 15 nucleotides align to TRBD2. V shed 4 bases and J 15 bases; nucleotides not matched to a gene: 7. CDR3 size: 13 residues. Germline V lookup: CDR1 GTSNPN, CDR2 SVGIG (reference sequence). CDR3 protein: CAWKGLAGGAWFF. The CDR3 DNA sequence: TGTGCCTGGAAAGGACTAGCGGGAGGGGCGTGGTTCTTC.

CDR3 sequence (DNA): TGTGCCAGCAGCGTAGGAGGATCCACAGATACGCAGTATTTT. Translating it yields CASSVGGSTDTQYF. The genes are TRBV9 and TRBJ2-3; D is undetermined. CDR3 length: 14 residues. Trimming removed 0 bases from V and 2 bases from J, with 7 bases in between. Germline V CDR1 and CDR2: SGDLS, YYNGEE.

CDR3 bases: TGTGCCAGCAGCTTGGATCCAGGATTTGGCTATGGCTACACCTTC. It encodes CASSLDPGFGYGYTF. The chain links TRBV5-4 to TRBJ1-2; D remains ambiguous. The CDR3 spans 15 residues. Germline V gives CDR1 SGHNT, CDR2 YYREEE (reference sequence). The V and J ends lost 0 bases and 4 bases respectively, with 13 bases between them.

The chain links TRBV11-2 to TRBJ2-3, with a possible D match to TRBD2 (7 bases). Germline lookup yields CDR1 SGHAT and CDR2 FQNNGV. Deletions cut 5 bases from V and 5 bases from J, with 20 bases between. The CDR3 is 16 residues long. The DNA for the CDR3 is TGTGCCAGCAGCCGTACCGTCCGGGGGGCGAGAGATACGCAGTATTTT. It translates to CASSRTVRGARDTQYF.

This rearrangement joins TRBV29-1 to TRBJ2-1; D perhaps matches TRBD2 (6 bases). The CDR3 loop spans 14 amino acids. CDR1 SQVTM and CDR2 ANQGSEA come from the germline V gene. V gave up 4 bases and J gave up 6 bases, with 16 bases separating them. This chain's CDR3 is CSVVGWEATNEQFF. The DNA for the CDR3 is TGCAGCGTTGTAGGGTGGGAGGCCACCAATGAGCAGTTCTTC.

In DNA form, the CDR3 reads TGTGCCAGCAGCTTGGACAGGGGGAACAGCAATCAGCCCCAGCATTTT. It encodes CASSLDRGNSNQPQHF. The chain links TRBV5-5 to TRBJ1-5, with TRBD1 matching 8 bases. The V segment lost 0 bases and the J segment 1 base; nucleotides outside the gene matches: 3. The CDR3 is 16 amino acids. CDR1 and CDR2 (germline): SGHKS, YYEKEE (reference sequence).

The sample holds a few counts of this clone. The chain couples TRBV28 to TRBJ2-7, with 9 bases identical to TRBD1. The CDR3 extends over 15 amino acids. The germline V gene has CDR1 MDHEN and CDR2 SYDVKM. The V and J ends lost 6 bases and 3 bases, in that order; junction bases with no gene match: 9. CDR3 coding DNA: TGTGCCAGCAGATCGATCGGGACAGGGATCTACGAGCAGTACTTC. Its protein product is CASRSIGTGIYEQYF.

This clone has more than one count but fewer than ten. The V call is TRBV18, the J call TRBJ1-3; D unresolved. This CDR3 comprises 12 residues. In germline, CDR1 is KGHSH, CDR2 LQKENI. The V gene lost 0 bases and the J gene lost 8 bases, with 5 bases spanning the gap. The CDR3 DNA sequence: TGTGCCAGCTCACCACCAAGCGACACCATATATTTT. This gives the protein CASSPPSDTIYF.

This chain links TRBV28 with TRBJ1-5; D is perhaps TRBD1 (5 bases). V was cut by 6 bases and J by 5 bases, with 11 bases left in between. Germline assignment: CDR1 MDHEN and CDR2 SYDVKM. There are 13 residues in the CDR3. The DNA of the CDR3 is TGTGCCAGCAGCCAGGGAAACCATCAGCCCCAGCATTTT. Its translation: CASSQGNHQPQHF.

The gene calls are TRBV5-1 and TRBJ2-3, with TRBD2 matching over 7 bases. Per germline, CDR1 SGHRS and CDR2 YFSETQ. With 4 bases clipped from V and 6 bases from J, the junction kept 8 bases outside the gene matches. The CDR3 totals 14 residues. Written as DNA, the CDR3 is TGCGCCAGCAGCACTACCAACGGGGGGGATACGCAGTATTTT. Protein sequence: CASSTTNGGDTQYF.

J is TRBJ1-2 and V is TRBV29-1; 9 nucleotides align to TRBD1. The CDR3 has 12 residues. V shed 6 bases and J 6 bases; nucleotides not matched to a gene: 5. Germline CDR1 SQVTM, CDR2 ANQGSEA. As DNA, the CDR3 is TGCAGCGTCTTCCGGGACAGGGATGGCTACACCTTC. Translation gives CSVFRDRDGYTF.

CDR3 loop: CASSRLAGETQYF. The DNA of the CDR3 is TGTGCCAGCAGCAGACTAGCGGGAGAGACCCAGTACTTC. The chain combines TRBV6-5 with TRBJ2-5, with 10 bases identical to TRBD2. From germline, CDR1 is MNHEY and CDR2 SVGAGI. CDR3 length: 13 residues. V was pared by 6 bases and J by 4 bases, with 2 bases of the junction left unmatched.

The sample holds a few counts of this clone. The chain joins TRBV5-4 to TRBJ2-2; D is perhaps TRBD1 (6 bases). Germline CDR1 reads SGHNT; CDR2 reads YYREEE (reference sequence). Trimming cost V 7 bases and J 3 bases, with 16 bases left between them. CDR3 size: 15 residues. In DNA, the CDR3 is TGTGCCAGCGAGAAAGGGGACACCGACACCGGGGAGCTGTTTTTT. Its translation is CASEKGDTDTGELFF.

The chain carries TRBV24-1 and TRBJ2-3, with 7 bases matching TRBD2. There are 15 residues in the CDR3. Trimming cost V 4 bases and J 0 bases; bases outside gene matches: 3. Germline V lookup: CDR1 KGHDR, CDR2 SFDVKD. In nucleotides, the CDR3 is TGTGCCACCAGTGAGGGAGGGGATAGCACAGATACGCAGTATTTT. This gives the protein CATSEGGDSTDTQYF.

This CDR3 is CASSYSAGGSTGELFF. Here the CDR3 DNA reads TGTGCCAGCAGTTACTCGGCAGGGGGGAGCACCGGGGAGCTGTTTTTT. The chain links TRBV6-5 to TRBJ2-2, with a possible D match to TRBD1 (7 bases). V lost 0 bases and J lost 4, with 12 bases in between. This CDR3 is 16 amino acids long. CDR1 and CDR2 from the germline V gene are MNHEY and SVGAGI.

The V and J genes are TRBV28 and TRBJ1-5; possibly TRBD1 for D (5 bases). The CDR3 covers 14 residues. V was clipped by 4 bases and J by 1 base, with 8 bases between them. Germline V gene sequence: CDR1 MDHEN, CDR2 SYDVKM. CDR3 region: CASSSTVSNQPQHF. As DNA, the CDR3 is TGTGCCAGCAGTTCGACAGTAAGCAATCAGCCCCAGCATTTT.

This chain links TRBV18 with TRBJ2-1, with D tentatively TRBD1 (6 bases). V lost 5 bases to trimming and J lost 9 bases, with 17 bases between them. This CDR3 contains 14 residues. Germline CDR1 and CDR2: KGHSH and LQKENI. As DNA, the CDR3 is TGTGCCAGCTCAGTACAGGGTGCGTATGGTGAGCAGTTCTTC. Translating gives CASSVQGAYGEQFF.